Presented here are 26 T cell receptor beta chains from one specimen sequenced in a study of human T cells and chemical hapten exposure. TCRdb ran MiXCR on the RACE reads and lists one entry per CDR3 protein. Of 300,000 to 400,000 distinct CDR3 sequences in the sample, around 7% were seen once. Time point denoted: patch test 1, 2 weeks after DPC sensitization. Treatment: therapeutic diphenylcyclopropenone sensitization with weekly scalp DPC. Sequenced here: whole blood, sampled in connection with sensitization to the hapten diphenylcyclopropenone (DPC). The receptor set was obtained from a woman aged 18-29 years with alopecia areata. Some clones in this sample may be carry-over from other donors' samples.

This clonotype occurred many times. The chain joins TRBV18 to TRBJ1-1; a weak D match, TRBD1 (5 bases). V gave up 6 bases and J gave up 7 bases, with 15 bases separating them. This CDR3 is 13 amino acids long. The germline V gene encodes CDR1 KGHSH and CDR2 LQKENI. This chain's CDR3 is CASSPGTGYEAFF. CDR3 sequence (DNA): TGTGCCAGCTCCCCGGGAACAGGCTATGAAGCTTTCTTT. Together with reference TRBV18 and TRBJ1-1, the CDR3 gives the full variable domain: NAGVMQNPRHLVRRRGQEARLRCSPMKGHSHVYWYRQLPEEGLKFMVYLQKENIIDESGMPKERFSAEFPKEGPSILRIQQVVRGDSAAYFCASSPGTGYEAFFGQGTRLTVV.

Here the CDR3 DNA reads TGTGCCAGCAGATCGACAGGGGGCCCTGAAGCTTTCTTT. This sequence encodes CASRSTGGPEAFF. The V gene is TRBV6-2 or TRBV6-3, the J gene TRBJ1-1; 10 positions match TRBD1. V trimming: 6 bases; J trimming: 6 bases; junction bases outside the gene matches: 4. Germline V lookup: CDR1 MNHEY, CDR2 SVGEGT. This CDR3 has 13 amino acids.

This clonotype was seen at least ten times. DNA for the CDR3: TGCGCCAGCAGCTTGACGGCCCAATCACGCGCGAACACCGGGGAGCTGTTTTTT. Translation gives CASSLTAQSRANTGELFF. This sequence joins TRBV5-1 and TRBJ2-2, with D uncertain. Germline V gene lookup returns CDR1 SGHRS and CDR2 YFSETQ. CDR3 size: 18 residues. Trimming removed 1 base from V and 0 bases from J, with 16 bases in between. The full variable domain, with the rest looked up from reference TRBV5-1 and TRBJ2-2, is KAGVTQTPRYLIKTRGQQVTLSCSPISGHRSVSWYQQTPGQGLQFLFEYFSETQRNKGNFPGRFSGRQFSNSRSEMNVSTLELGDSALYLCASSLTAQSRANTGELFFGEGSRLTVL.

Only a few counts were recorded for this clonotype. J is TRBJ2-5 and V is TRBV5-1; possible D gene TRBD2, 5 bases. The CDR3 consists of 14 residues. V dropped 4 bases and J dropped 2 bases, with 12 bases sitting between them. Germline-derived CDR1 and CDR2 are SGHRS and YFSETQ. CDR3 coding DNA: TGCGCCAGCAGCCGCGGGCTAGCTCAAGAGACCCAGTACTTC. Its translation is CASSRGLAQETQYF.

The V call is TRBV14, the J call TRBJ1-4, with D possibly TRBD1 on 6 matching bases. This CDR3 has 16 residues. V was pared by 1 base and J by 4 bases, with 13 bases between. Germline-derived CDR1 and CDR2 are SGHDN and FVKESK. CDR3 sequence: CASSQVAGAFNEKLFF. CDR3 coding DNA: TGTGCCAGCAGCCAAGTTGCAGGGGCATTTAATGAAAAACTGTTTTTT.

The V call is TRBV3-1, the J call TRBJ2-3; no definite D call. Germline V lookup: CDR1 LGHDT, CDR2 YNNKEL (reference sequence). V was shortened by 1 base and J by 6 bases, with 8 bases between the two germline ends. CDR3 length: 13 residues. The CDR3 coding sequence is TGTGCCAGCAGCCAAGGGCCCGAGGATACGCAGTATTTT. Its protein product is CASSQGPEDTQYF.

This clonotype was counted many times. V usage is TRBV18 and J usage is TRBJ1-5; 10 positions match TRBD1. This CDR3 has 15 residues. Trimming took 2 bases from V and 4 from J; bases not matched to a gene: 2. Germline CDR1 is KGHSH and CDR2 is LQKENI. This CDR3 is CASSPRTGGNQPQHF. DNA for the CDR3: TGTGCCAGCTCACCAAGGACAGGGGGAAATCAGCCCCAGCATTTT.

This rearrangement joins TRBV10-2 to TRBJ1-4; possible D gene TRBD1, 5 bases. Deletions cut 6 bases from V and 0 bases from J, with 14 bases between. CDR3 length equals 16 residues. Per the germline V gene, CDR1 is WSHSY and CDR2 is SAAADI. The CDR3 DNA is TGCGCCAGCAGACTTTCGGGACTTGCAACTAATGAAAAACTGTTTTTT. Translating it yields CASRLSGLATNEKLFF.

This clonotype appeared many times. The chain uses TRBV12-3 or TRBV12-4 and TRBJ1-5; the match to TRBD1 covers 7 bases. The V gene end was trimmed by 7 bases and the J gene end by 9 bases; junction bases not matched to a gene: 9. The CDR3 has 13 amino acids. Here the CDR3 reads CASTTDRVRPQHF. The CDR3 bases are TGTGCCAGCACCACCGACAGGGTGAGGCCCCAGCATTTT.

The sample holds many counts of this clonotype. V is TRBV5-1 and J is TRBJ2-3; maybe TRBD2 (6 bases). Germline CDR1 reads SGHRS; CDR2 reads YFSETQ. The CDR3 has 14 residues. V shed 3 bases and J shed 8 bases, with 16 bases lying between them. The CDR3 sequence is CASSWGVEGVTQYF. The CDR3 DNA follows: TGCGCCAGCAGCTGGGGGGTCGAGGGCGTTACGCAGTATTTT.

Only a few counts were recorded for this clonotype. V is TRBV12-3 or TRBV12-4 and J is TRBJ1-2, with D possibly being TRBD1 (6 bases). The CDR3 length is 14 residues. V was pared by 6 bases and J by 2 bases, with 13 bases between. The CDR3 here is CASRLTGQNYGYTF. The CDR3 DNA follows: TGTGCCAGCAGGCTGACAGGCCAAAACTATGGCTACACCTTC.

This clonotype was picked up a small number of times. CDR3 nucleotides: TGTGCTAGTGGCCCCAGGGGTTTCCAAGAGACCCAGTACTTC. This encodes CASGPRGFQETQYF. The chain combines TRBV12-5 with TRBJ2-5; tentatively, D is TRBD1 (6 bases). This CDR3 is built from 14 residues. Germline CDR1 is LGHNT and CDR2 is FRNRAP. Trimming removed 6 bases from V and 1 base from J, with 12 bases in between. Drawing the rest from reference TRBV12-5 and TRBJ2-5, the complete variable domain is DARVTQTPRHKVTEMGQEVTMRCQPILGHNTVFWYRQTMMQGLELLAYFRNRAPLDDSGMPKDRFSAEMPDATLATLKIQPSEPRDSAVYFCASGPRGFQETQYFGPGTRLLVL.

V gene TRBV6-2 or TRBV6-3 combines with J gene TRBJ2-7; D is uncertain. CDR1 and CDR2 from the germline V gene are MNHEY and SVGEGT. This CDR3 has 12 residues. Trimming left V 6 bases short and J 7 bases short, with 13 bases between. In nucleotides, the CDR3 is TGTGCCAGCAGAACCGGTCTCGTTGAGCAGTACTTC. Protein product: CASRTGLVEQYF.

The chain links TRBV20-1 to TRBJ2-4, with TRBD2 matching over 7 bases. The germline CDR1 and CDR2 sequences are DFQATT and SNEGSKA (reference sequence). V was pared by 6 bases and J by 8 bases, with 10 bases of the junction left unmatched. The CDR3 spans 13 residues. DNA of the CDR3: TGCAGTGCGAGGGCTACGGGGAGGGACATTCAGTACTTC. This translates into CSARATGRDIQYF.

This clonotype came up many times. The chain is built from TRBV10-3 and TRBJ1-1, with D perhaps matching TRBD1 (5 bases). CDR1 and CDR2 (germline): ENHRY, SYGVKD. The CDR3 covers 13 residues. The DNA of the CDR3 is TGTGTCACGAGGGACTTAATGAACACTGAAGCTTTCTTT. The encoded protein is CVTRDLMNTEAFF.

The sample holds many counts of this clonotype. V usage is TRBV13 and J usage is TRBJ2-3, with unresolved D. Germline-derived CDR1 and CDR2 are PRHDT and FYEKMQ (reference sequence). Trimming stripped 1 base from V and 0 bases from J, with 8 bases between. The CDR3 totals 15 residues. The chain's CDR3 is CASSLAGYSTDTQYF. The CDR3 nucleotides read TGTGCCAGCAGCTTAGCGGGCTATAGCACAGATACGCAGTATTTT.

This clonotype came up many times. This chain connects TRBV7-2 to TRBJ2-1, with 7 bases lining up with TRBD2. V lost 2 bases and J lost 13; bases outside the gene matches: 11. The CDR3 runs 14 residues. From germline, CDR1 is SGHTA and CDR2 FQGNSA. CDR3 DNA sequence: TGTGCCAGCAGCTTAACCAGGTGGGAGGGGAACCAGTTCTTC. Translating it yields CASSLTRWEGNQFF. The whole variable domain, filled in from reference TRBV7-2 and TRBJ2-1, reads GAGVSQSPSNKVTEKGKDVELRCDPISGHTALYWYRQSLGQGLEFLIYFQGNSAPDKSGLPSDRFSAERTGGSVSTLTIQRTQQEDSAVYLCASSLTRWEGNQFFGPGTRLTVL.

The rearrangement uses TRBV7-9 and TRBJ1-1; no clear D gene. CDR3 length: 14 residues. V was trimmed by 1 base and J by 3 bases, leaving 9 bases between them. Germline loops: CDR1 SEHNR, CDR2 FQNEAQ (reference sequence). The CDR3 here is CASSLDGYDTEAFF. DNA for the CDR3: TGTGCCAGCAGCTTAGACGGATATGACACTGAAGCTTTCTTT.

The V gene is TRBV6-5, the J gene TRBJ1-1; a possible D gene is TRBD1 (5 bases). The V and J ends lost 5 bases and 3 bases respectively, with 19 bases between them. CDR1 MNHEY and CDR2 SVGAGI come from the germline V gene. The CDR3 is 16 residues long. In DNA, the CDR3 is TGTGCCAGCAGTAGAAACTCGTACAGGTCTGACACTGAAGCTTTCTTT. This gives the protein CASSRNSYRSDTEAFF.

The chain employs TRBV2 and TRBJ2-4; D perhaps matches TRBD2 (6 bases). From germline, CDR1 is SNHLY and CDR2 FYNNEI. Between the trimmed V and J ends, which lost 3 bases and 1 base, there was a span of 10 bases. The CDR3 sequence is 15 residues long. The CDR3 sequence: CASSESGTAKNIQYF. The CDR3 DNA reads TGTGCCAGCAGTGAGTCCGGGACTGCCAAAAACATTCAGTACTTC.

This clonotype was counted between two and nine times. The CDR3 loop reads CASTGTGSSSYNEQFF. The CDR3 DNA reads TGTGCCAGCACCGGGACAGGGTCGAGCTCCTACAATGAGCAGTTCTTC. V usage is TRBV4-2 and J usage is TRBJ2-1; 9 bases map to TRBD1. The germline V gene has CDR1 LGHNA and CDR2 YNFKEQ. CDR3 length: 16 amino acids. The V segment lost 7 bases and the J segment 0 bases; nucleotides outside the gene matches: 7.

This clonotype was counted at least ten times. The V call is TRBV9, the J call TRBJ2-3, with D perhaps assigned TRBD1 or TRBD2 (5 bases each). Trimming took off 0 bases at V and 4 bases at J, with 12 bases between the two ends. Germline loops: CDR1 SGDLS, CDR2 YYNGEE. The CDR3 contains 15 residues. CDR3 residues: CASSVGGTDSDTQYF. The CDR3 bases are TGTGCCAGCAGCGTAGGGGGGACGGACTCAGATACGCAGTATTTT.

This chain connects TRBV7-9 to TRBJ2-7; TRBD1 matches at 7 bases. This CDR3 is built from 15 residues. Germline CDR1 reads SEHNR; CDR2 reads FQNEAQ (reference sequence). The J segment lost 3 bases and the V segment lost 1 base, leaving 6 bases of the junction unmatched. The DNA for the CDR3 is TGTGCCAGCAGCTTAGTTTCAGGGGGTGACTACGAGCAGTACTTC. Translation: CASSLVSGGDYEQYF. Using reference TRBV7-9 and TRBJ2-7 for the parts outside the CDR3, the full variable domain is DTGVSQNPRHKITKRGQNVTFRCDPISEHNRLYWYRQTLGQGPEFLTYFQNEAQLEKSRLLSDRFSAERPKGSFSTLEIQRTEQGDSAMYLCASSLVSGGDYEQYFGPGTRLTVT.

This clonotype was seen only a few times. This sequence joins TRBV6-6 and TRBJ2-6, with TRBD1 matching over 8 bases. Trimming at V came to 4 bases and at J to 2 bases, leaving 4 bases not matched to a gene. The germline CDR1 and CDR2 sequences are MNHNY and SVGAGI (reference sequence). The CDR3 runs 16 residues. CDR3 DNA sequence: TGTGCCAGCAGTTGGGGACAGGAGGCTGGGGCCAACGTCCTGACTTTC. Its translation: CASSWGQEAGANVLTF.

This clonotype was seen more than once but under ten times. The missing conserved phenylalanine or tryptophan at the end of this CDR3 makes a read error likely. The limits of the CDR3 on the DNA are not certain, so only TCRdb's listed CDR3 is given. This sequence joins TRBV4-1 and TRBJ2-3; the table's D call TRBD1 went unverified against the DNA. Germline V gene lookup returns CDR1 MGHRA and CDR2 YSYEKL. The CDR3 comprises 13 residues, both ends counted. This CDR3 is CASSQLPGQFSSC.

This clonotype showed up just a few times. The chain links TRBV7-2 to TRBJ2-2; no reliable D call. Trimming took off 2 bases at V and 5 bases at J, with 18 bases between the two ends. The CDR3 length is 17 residues. Germline values: CDR1 SGHTA, CDR2 FQGNSA. The DNA for the CDR3 is TGTGCCAGCAGCTTAACCTCAAGTGGTCAGAGAACCGGGGAGCTGTTTTTT. It translates to CASSLTSSGQRTGELFF.